What follows are 23 T cell receptor beta chains derived from one specimen sequenced in a study of T cells in women clearing cervical HPV infection. The protocol was immunoSEQ multiplex PCR, while the TCRdb copy is restricted to in-frame clones and leaves out a portion. This table holds 20,000 or so clones. The specimen sequenced was blood buffy coat. These receptors were collected from a woman between 18 and 69 years old with a cervical HPV16 infection that either progressed to CIN3+ or cleared (not recorded which).

A word on this clone: With the read ending 3 residues before the CDR3 end, the germline J gene is used to fill in that end. V gene TRBV12-3 or TRBV12-4 combines with J gene TRBJ2-2; D might be TRBD2 (7 bases). The CDR3 consists of 16 residues. The ends were cut back, 3 bases at V and 2 bases at J, with 13 bases in the middle. The CDR3 protein is CASSFAAGANTGELFF. Incomplete CDR3 DNA: TGTGCCAGCAGTTTTGCGGCGGGGGCTAACACCGGGGAG.

A remark on this clone: The read stops 3 residues short of the end of the CDR3; the missing end is completed from the germline J gene. The V gene is TRBV6-2 or TRBV6-3, the J gene TRBJ1-2, with no clear D. The CDR3 totals 16 residues. Germline-derived CDR1 and CDR2 are MNHEY and SVGEGT. The sequenced CDR3 bases are TGTGCCAGCAGGAAACGACTAGCGGGAGATAACAATGAC. It codes for CASRKRLAGDNND. Given in full, the CDR3 is CASRKRLAGDNNDYTF.

A note on this clone: The DNA ends 3 residues before the CDR3 does, and the rest of the CDR3 is filled in from the germline J gene. The chain recombines TRBV19 with TRBJ2-1; TRBD1 matches 9 bases. CDR1 is LNHDA, CDR2 SQIVND, per germline (reference sequence). The CDR3 runs to 15 residues. V gave up 5 bases and J gave up 6 bases; unmatched junction bases: 8. CDR3 bases read: TGTGCCAGTAGTTCCGGGACAGGGTACTCCAATGAG. This encodes CASSSGTGYSNE. The entire CDR3 protein reads CASSSGTGYSNEQFF.

Of note for this clone: The CDR3 end is not reached by the read, which stops 3 residues before it; the germline J gene fills it in. The genes are TRBV7-2 and TRBJ2-3; a weak D match, TRBD1 (5 bases). The V end was cut by 1 base, the J end by 6 bases, with 8 bases between. The CDR3 extends over 13 amino acids. The germline gives CDR1 SGHTA, CDR2 FQGNSA. The CDR3 spells CASSLVGVDTQYF. The sequenced part of the CDR3 DNA is TGTGCCAGCAGCTTAGTAGGGGTGGATACG.

About this clone: The read halts 3 residues ahead of the CDR3 end, with the missing end drawn from the germline J gene. The chain combines TRBV19 with TRBJ1-2, with 9 nucleotides matching TRBD1. The CDR3 is 14 amino acids. Germline V gene lookup returns CDR1 LNHDA and CDR2 SQIVND (reference sequence). Here the CDR3 reads CASTLQGARPGYTF. The part of the CDR3 DNA that was read is TGTGCCAGTACCTTACAGGGGGCCCGCCCGGGC.

About this clone: The sequenced fragment ends 3 residues before the CDR3 boundary, so the rest is inferred from the germline J gene. The V and J genes are TRBV7-4 and TRBJ1-1; no clear D gene. Germline V CDR1 and CDR2: SGHVT, SQSDAQ. The CDR3 loop spans 9 amino acids. The CDR3: CASSSLAFF. The part of the CDR3 DNA that was read is TGTGCCAGCAGCTCTCTT. The variable domain in full, with the rest retrieved from reference TRBV7-4 and TRBJ1-1, is GAGVSQSPRYKVAKRGRDVALRCDSISGHVTLYWYRQTLGQGSEVLTYSQSDAQRDKSGRPSGRFSAERPERSVSTLKIQRTEQGDSAVYLCASSSLAFFGQGTRLTVV.

Regarding this clone: This specimen includes other DNA sequences encoding the same CDR3. The chain's CDR3 is CASSLGQWNYGYTF. Incomplete CDR3 DNA: TGTGCCAGCAGCTTGGGGCAGTGGAACTATGGC. V usage is TRBV5-6 and J usage is TRBJ1-2; D remains unclear. From the germline J gene comes the end of the CDR3, since the read stops 3 residues before it. The V end was cut by 0 bases, the J end by 2 bases, with 8 bases between. CDR1 and CDR2 (germline): SGHDT, YYEEEE. The CDR3 loop spans 14 amino acids.

The part of the CDR3 DNA that was read is TGCAGTGCCACAGGGAGGGCAGATACG. This translates into CSATGRADT. The CDR3 as a whole reads CSATGRADTQYF. The chain combines TRBV20-1 with TRBJ2-3; a weak D match, TRBD2 (7 bases). The observed sequence ends 3 residues before the CDR3 terminus, with the missing tail filled in from the germline J gene. This CDR3 has 12 residues. The V gene lost 6 bases and the J gene lost 4 bases, with 11 bases spanning the gap. Germline V gene lookup returns CDR1 DFQATT and CDR2 SNEGSKA (reference sequence).

A note on this clone: Coverage ceases 3 residues before the CDR3 finishes, and the germline J gene fills in the end. J is TRBJ2-3 and V is TRBV29-1, with TRBD2 matching over 8 bases. Germline V gene sequence: CDR1 SQVTM, CDR2 ANQGSEA. Trimming removed 4 bases from V and 0 bases from J; junction bases left unmatched: 15. The CDR3 consists of 18 residues. Partial CDR3 DNA: TGCAGCGTTGGGGGCCCTTTGGGGCGGGGGGCTAGCACAGATACG. Translation gives CSVGGPLGRGASTDT. The whole CDR3 reads CSVGGPLGRGASTDTQYF.

Turning to this clone: Read sequence stops 3 residues before the CDR3 end, and the germline J gene provides the missing end. This rearrangement joins TRBV29-1 to TRBJ1-1; 8 positions match TRBD1. This CDR3 is built from 14 residues. The ends lost 6 bases at V and 3 bases at J; junction bases unmatched: 9. Germline V gene data show CDR1 as SQVTM and CDR2 as ANQGSEA. The part of the CDR3 DNA that was read is TGCAGCGTCGGCCTGACAGGGGCGGACACTGAA. It specifies CSVGLTGADTE. The full CDR3 protein reads CSVGLTGADTEAFF.

As for this clone: The read finishes 3 residues shy of the CDR3 end, and the germline J gene is used to complete it. V usage is TRBV20-1 and J usage is TRBJ2-1; 8 bases align to TRBD1. The V and J ends lost 3 bases and 4 bases, in that order; junction bases with no gene match: 8. Looked up from germline, CDR1 is DFQATT and CDR2 is SNEGSKA (reference sequence). There are 15 residues in the CDR3. CDR3 sequence: CSARDRDSYYNEQFF. CDR3 DNA, as far as it was read: TGCAGTGCTAGGGACAGGGACTCCTATTACAATGAG.

Of note for this clone: The CDR3 extends 3 residues past the end of the read, so its final part is completed from the germline J gene. The gene calls are TRBV7-2 and TRBJ1-4; 9 nucleotides align to TRBD1. Germline lookup yields CDR1 SGHTA and CDR2 FQGNSA. The trim removed 0 bases at V and 7 bases at J, leaving 6 bases unmatched. The CDR3 contains 16 residues. The CDR3 bases that were read are TGTGCCAGCAGCTTAGCTCCACAGGGGGCTATTGAAAAA. Translation: CASSLAPQGAIEK. The whole CDR3 is CASSLAPQGAIEKLFF.

This clone counts as medium-sized by frequency. The missing CDR3 end, 3 residues past where the read stops, is filled in from the germline J gene. The chain employs TRBV2 and TRBJ2-4; no definite D call. CDR1 is SNHLY and CDR2 is FYNNEI in the germline V gene. The CDR3 has 11 amino acids. The CDR3 loop reads CASSESVVQYF. The CDR3 DNA, read in part, is TGTGCCAGCAGTGAATCAGTGGTT.

About this clone: The read terminates 3 residues before the CDR3 end, so the remaining end is supplied by the germline J gene. The chain uses TRBV20-1 and TRBJ2-1; the D is unclear. Trimming stripped 0 bases from V and 4 bases from J, with 10 bases between. The germline CDR1 and CDR2 sequences are DFQATT and SNEGSKA (reference sequence). The CDR3 is 14 residues long. The CDR3 loop reads CSAREVTLYNEQFF. The sequenced CDR3 bases are TGCAGTGCTAGAGAGGTGACATTATACAATGAG.

This clone registers medium-sized (0.01 to 0.1%) by frequency. The read finishes 3 residues shy of the CDR3 end, and the germline J gene is used to complete it. The rearrangement joins TRBV19 to TRBJ2-3; TRBD1 aligns across 9 bases. The CDR3 has 15 residues. Germline CDR1 reads LNHDA; CDR2 reads SQIVND (reference sequence). The V gene end was trimmed by 6 bases and the J gene end by 6 bases; junction bases not matched to a gene: 10. Partial CDR3 DNA: TGTGCCAGTAGAAACCCGGGACAGGGTTTCGATACG. Translating gives CASRNPGQGFDT. The whole CDR3 is CASRNPGQGFDTQYF.

A note on this clone: The CDR3 end falls 3 residues outside the read, so it is completed with the germline J gene. The rearrangement joins TRBV20-1 to TRBJ2-7, with 8 bases fitting TRBD2. This CDR3 is built from 16 residues. Germline CDR1 DFQATT, CDR2 SNEGSKA (reference sequence). V shed 6 bases and J 2 bases; nucleotides not matched to a gene: 15. CDR3 region: CSAEQTQRGRTYEQYF. Incomplete CDR3 DNA: TGCAGTGCGGAACAGACACAGCGGGGGCGGACCTACGAG.

In regard to this clone: The CDR3 is cut off 3 residues early in the read; its end comes from the germline J gene. The chain links TRBV19 to TRBJ1-1; weak D call: TRBD1 (5 bases). Trimming left V 7 bases short and J 0 bases short, with 15 bases between. The CDR3 spans 15 residues. CDR1 and CDR2 from the germline V gene are LNHDA and SQIVND (reference sequence). The CDR3 bases that were read are TGTGCCAGTATCCCCGGGGGGACGTTGAACACTGAA. As protein: CASIPGGTLNTE. The full CDR3 is CASIPGGTLNTEAFF.

As to this clone: The CDR3 goes on 3 residues after the read ends, and that part is filled in from the germline J gene. The J gene is TRBJ1-3, the V gene TRBV11-2, with 7 bases lining up with TRBD1. V gave up 5 bases and J gave up 7 bases; unmatched junction bases: 11. CDR1 is SGHAT, CDR2 FQNNGV, per germline. This CDR3 has 15 amino acids. The chain's CDR3 is CASSPLGDRLNTIYF. CDR3 DNA (partial): TGTGCCAGCAGCCCCCTAGGGGACAGATTGAACACC. Based on the CDR3 plus reference TRBV11-2 and TRBJ1-3, the full variable domain is EAGVAQSPRYKIIEKRQSVAFWCNPISGHATLYWYQQILGQGPKLLIQFQNNGVVDDSQLPKDRFSAERLKGVDSTLKIQPAKLEDSAVYLCASSPLGDRLNTIYFGEGSWLTVV.

With regard to this clone: Read sequence stops 3 residues before the CDR3 end, and the germline J gene provides the missing end. The chain uses TRBV5-4 and TRBJ1-4, with a tentative D call TRBD1 (5 bases). This CDR3 has 16 amino acids. The V gene's germline CDR1 is SGHNT and CDR2 YYREEE (reference sequence). CDR3 sequence reads: CASTPSGSWGDSPLFF. The part of the CDR3 DNA that was read is TGTGCCAGCACCCCGAGTGGAAGTTGGGGGGATTCACCA.

A note on this clone: The CDR3 end is not reached by the read, which stops 3 residues before it; the germline J gene fills it in. The J gene is TRBJ2-4, the V gene TRBV7-9; 7 nucleotides match TRBD1. Germline V lookup: CDR1 SEHNR, CDR2 FQNEAQ (reference sequence). This CDR3 comprises 13 residues. The part of the CDR3 DNA that was read is TGTGCCAGCAGCCTTGGGACAGTATATGGT. This codes for CASSLGTVYG. The CDR3, in full, reads CASSLGTVYGQYF.

A remark on this clone: Germline is not matched at one junction end, which may reflect a read error. The missing CDR3 end, 3 residues past where the read stops, is filled in from the germline J gene. The chain recombines TRBV7-3 with TRBJ2-5; D is perhaps TRBD1 (6 bases). The CDR3 totals 14 residues. Per germline, CDR1 SGHTA and CDR2 FQGTGA. The CDR3 bases that were read are TGTACCAGCAGCGCCGGACAGAACCAAGAGACC. This encodes CTSSAGQNQET. The full CDR3 reads CTSSAGQNQETQYF.

In regard to this clone: Read coverage stops 3 residues before the CDR3 terminus; the germline J gene supplies the remainder. V and J are TRBV6-2 or TRBV6-3 and TRBJ1-2; a possible D gene is TRBD1 (5 bases). CDR3 size: 15 residues. The germline V gene encodes CDR1 MNHEY and CDR2 SVGEGT. This CDR3 is CASSYGTSGSIDYTF. The sequenced CDR3 bases are TGTGCCAGCAGTTACGGGACTAGCGGGAGCATAGAC.

Concerning this clone: The CDR3 is cut off 3 residues early in the read; its end comes from the germline J gene. The V gene is TRBV19, the J gene TRBJ1-5, with D perhaps matching TRBD1 (6 bases). This CDR3 is 14 amino acids long. Germline V gives CDR1 LNHDA, CDR2 SQIVND (reference sequence). V shed 4 bases and J shed 0 bases, with 7 bases lying between them. The part of the CDR3 DNA that was read is TGTGCCAGTAGTAACAGGGTTAGCAATCAGCCC. Encoded protein: CASSNRVSNQP. The CDR3 in its entirety is CASSNRVSNQPQHF.